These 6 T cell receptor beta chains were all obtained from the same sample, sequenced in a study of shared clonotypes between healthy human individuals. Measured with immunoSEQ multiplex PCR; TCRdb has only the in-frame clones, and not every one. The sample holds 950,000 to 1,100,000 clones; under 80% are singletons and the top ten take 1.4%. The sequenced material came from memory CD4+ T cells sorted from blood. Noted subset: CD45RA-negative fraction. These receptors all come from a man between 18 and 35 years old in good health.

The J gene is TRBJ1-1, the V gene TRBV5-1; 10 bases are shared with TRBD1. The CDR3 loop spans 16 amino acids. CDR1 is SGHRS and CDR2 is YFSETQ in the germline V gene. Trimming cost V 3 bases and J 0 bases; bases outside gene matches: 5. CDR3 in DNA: TGCGCCAGCAGCTCACGGACAGGGGGGATGAACACTGAAGCTTTCTTT. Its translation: CASSSRTGGMNTEAFF.

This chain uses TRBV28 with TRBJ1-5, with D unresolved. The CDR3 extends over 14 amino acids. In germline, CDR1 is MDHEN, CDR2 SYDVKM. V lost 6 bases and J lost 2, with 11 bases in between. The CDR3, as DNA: TGTGCCAGCAGCCATTTACTGGGCAATCAGCCCCAGCATTTT. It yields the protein CASSHLLGNQPQHF.

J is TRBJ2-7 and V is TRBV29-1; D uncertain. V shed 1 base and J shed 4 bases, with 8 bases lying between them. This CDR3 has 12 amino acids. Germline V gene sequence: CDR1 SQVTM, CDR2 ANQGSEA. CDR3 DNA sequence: TGCAGCGTTGAAGGCCTCCGATACGAGCAGTACTTC. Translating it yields CSVEGLRYEQYF.

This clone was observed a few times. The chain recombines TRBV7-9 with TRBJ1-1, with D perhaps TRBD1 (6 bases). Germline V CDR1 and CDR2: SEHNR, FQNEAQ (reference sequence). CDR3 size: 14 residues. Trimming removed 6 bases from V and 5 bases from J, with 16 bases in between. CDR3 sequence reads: CASSTQGGSTEAFF. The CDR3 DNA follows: TGTGCCAGCAGTACACAGGGAGGAAGTACTGAAGCTTTCTTT.

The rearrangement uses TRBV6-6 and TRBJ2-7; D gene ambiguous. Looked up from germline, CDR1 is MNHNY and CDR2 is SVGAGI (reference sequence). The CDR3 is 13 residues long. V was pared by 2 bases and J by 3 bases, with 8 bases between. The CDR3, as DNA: TGTGCCAGCAGTTACGAAGGCGGCTACGAGCAGTACTTC. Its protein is CASSYEGGYEQYF.

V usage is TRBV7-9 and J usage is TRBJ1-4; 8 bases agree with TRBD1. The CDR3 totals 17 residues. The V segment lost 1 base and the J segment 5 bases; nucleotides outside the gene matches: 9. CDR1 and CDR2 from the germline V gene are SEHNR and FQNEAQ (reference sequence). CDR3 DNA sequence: TGTGCCAGCAGCTTAGGATCTTCTGGGACAGGCAATGAAAAACTGTTTTTT. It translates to CASSLGSSGTGNEKLFF.